This TCR beta chain was observed in a study of cytomegalovirus exposure and HLA in healthy donors. Germline CDR1 reads SGHRS; CDR2 reads YFSETQ. Trimming pared 0 bases from V and 3 bases from J, leaving 24 bases between. The length of the CDR3 is 19 residues. Researchers ran the PCR with 60 Vbeta and 13 Jbeta primers. The data were produced by immunoSEQ multiplex PCR, yet TCRdb's version contains in-frame clones alone and is incomplete. This table holds some 210,000 clones, approximately 80% found once. Points on this clone: The antigen remains unidentified.

Study results and limitations: Overall, approximately 150 TCR beta chains were annotated as cytomegalovirus-associated. Reportedly, TCR beta sequences accurately predicted HLA-A and HLA-B alleles in most subjects.

The source is a male donor in good health and CMV-seronegative. Specimen: PBMCs. The chain links TRBV5-1 to TRBJ1-1; TRBD1 is a possible D gene (5 bases). Here the CDR3 DNA reads TGCGCCAGCAGCTTGGATCCCCAGGGTCAATATTTAATTGACACTGAAGCTTTCTTT. Amino acids: CASSLDPQGQYLIDTEAFF.